This T cell receptor (beta chain) was obtained from a study of cytomegalovirus exposure and HLA in healthy donors. Study information: The approximately 110 validation repertoires used the same platform as the roughly 670 first-cohort repertoires, a later analysis reported. Study results and caveats: Cytomegalovirus status was reportedly diagnosed by the classifier with high sensitivity and specificity.

The V segment lost 10 bases and the J segment 8 bases; nucleotides outside the gene matches: 9. Germline values: CDR1 MNHEY, CDR2 SMNVEV (reference sequence). The CDR3 spans 14 residues. This clone was observed a few times. Its antigen is as yet unknown. Method: immunoSEQ multiplex PCR; TCRdb's copy keeps in-frame clones and lacks some. Among under 75,000 clones listed, approximately 97% were seen once. The V gene is TRBV27, the J gene TRBJ2-1; TRBD1 agrees at 12 bases. The clonotype originates from a woman younger than 35 in good health and CMV-seropositive. The material sequenced was PBMCs. CDR3 sequence (DNA): TGTGCCACGCAGGGACAGGGGGCTTTGGATGAGCAGTTCTTC. This codes for CATQGQGALDEQFF.